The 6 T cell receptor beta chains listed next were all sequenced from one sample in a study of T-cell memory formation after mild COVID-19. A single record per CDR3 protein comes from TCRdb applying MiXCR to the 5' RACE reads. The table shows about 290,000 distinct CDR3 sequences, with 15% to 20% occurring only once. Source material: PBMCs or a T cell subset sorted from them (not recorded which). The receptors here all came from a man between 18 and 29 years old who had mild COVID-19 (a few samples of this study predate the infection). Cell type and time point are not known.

The CDR3 loop reads CASSLGRISGNTIYF. CDR3 DNA sequence: TGTGCCAGCAGCCTTGGTCGGATCTCTGGAAACACCATATATTTT. This chain connects TRBV5-5 to TRBJ1-3, with D hard to call. CDR3 length equals 15 residues. The V gene lost 4 bases and the J gene lost 0 bases, with 11 bases spanning the gap. Germline loops: CDR1 SGHKS, CDR2 YYEKEE (reference sequence). Based on the CDR3 plus reference TRBV5-5 and TRBJ1-3, the full variable domain is DAGVTQSPTHLIKTRGQQVTLRCSPISGHKSVSWYQQVLGQGPQFIFQYYEKEERGRGNFPDRFSARQFPNYSSELNVNALLLGDSALYLCASSLGRISGNTIYFGEGSWLTVV.

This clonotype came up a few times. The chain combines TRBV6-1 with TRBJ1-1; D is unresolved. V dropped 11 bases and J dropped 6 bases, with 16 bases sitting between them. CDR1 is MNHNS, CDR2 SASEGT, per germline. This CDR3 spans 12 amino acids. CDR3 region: CASIMLRSEAFF. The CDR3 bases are TGTGCCTCAATAATGTTACGGTCTGAAGCTTTCTTT.

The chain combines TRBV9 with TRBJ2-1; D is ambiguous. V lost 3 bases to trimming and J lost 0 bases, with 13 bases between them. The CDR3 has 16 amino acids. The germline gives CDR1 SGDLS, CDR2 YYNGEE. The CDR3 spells CASSGQTVGSYNEQFF. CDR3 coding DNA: TGTGCCAGCAGCGGGCAGACTGTGGGCTCCTACAATGAGCAGTTCTTC.

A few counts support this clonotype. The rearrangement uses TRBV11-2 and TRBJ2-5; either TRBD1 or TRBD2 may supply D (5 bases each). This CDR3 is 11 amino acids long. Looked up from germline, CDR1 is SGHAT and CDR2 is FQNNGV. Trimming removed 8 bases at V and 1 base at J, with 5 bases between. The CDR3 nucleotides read TGTGCCAGCGGGACCCAAGAGACCCAGTACTTC. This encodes CASGTQETQYF.

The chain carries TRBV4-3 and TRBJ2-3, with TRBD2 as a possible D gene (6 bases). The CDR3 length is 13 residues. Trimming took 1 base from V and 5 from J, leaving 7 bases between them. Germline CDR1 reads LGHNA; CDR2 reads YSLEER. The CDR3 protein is CASSQAGRDTQYF. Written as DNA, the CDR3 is TGCGCCAGCAGCCAAGCCGGGAGAGATACGCAGTATTTT.

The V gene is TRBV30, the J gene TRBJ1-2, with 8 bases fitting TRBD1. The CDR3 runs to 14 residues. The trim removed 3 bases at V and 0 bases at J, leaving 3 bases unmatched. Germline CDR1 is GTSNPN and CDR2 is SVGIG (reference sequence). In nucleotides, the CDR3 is TGTGCCTGGAGGACAGGGGCAGCTAACTATGGCTACACCTTC. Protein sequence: CAWRTGAANYGYTF.